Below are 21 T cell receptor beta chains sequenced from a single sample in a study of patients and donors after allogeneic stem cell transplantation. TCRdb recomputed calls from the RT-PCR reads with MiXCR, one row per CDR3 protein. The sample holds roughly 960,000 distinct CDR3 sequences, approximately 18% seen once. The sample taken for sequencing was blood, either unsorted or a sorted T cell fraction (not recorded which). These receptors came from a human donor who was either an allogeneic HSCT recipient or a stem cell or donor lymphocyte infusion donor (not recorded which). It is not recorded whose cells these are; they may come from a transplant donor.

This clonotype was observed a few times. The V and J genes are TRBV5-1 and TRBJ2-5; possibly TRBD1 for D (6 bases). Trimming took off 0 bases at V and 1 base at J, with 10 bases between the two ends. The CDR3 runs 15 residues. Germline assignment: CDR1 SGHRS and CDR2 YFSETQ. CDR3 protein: CASSLAQGSQETQYF. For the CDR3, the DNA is TGCGCCAGCAGCTTGGCACAGGGATCCCAAGAGACCCAGTACTTC.

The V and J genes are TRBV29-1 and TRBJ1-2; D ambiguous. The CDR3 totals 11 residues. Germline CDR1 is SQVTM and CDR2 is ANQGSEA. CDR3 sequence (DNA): TGCGGGTCCGGGCAGGACTATGGCTACACCTTC. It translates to CGSGQDYGYTF. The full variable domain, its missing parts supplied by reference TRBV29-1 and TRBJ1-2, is SAVISQKPSRDICQRGTSLTIQCQVDSQVTMMFWYRQQPGQSLTLIATANQGSEATYESGFVIDKFPISRPNLTFSTLTVSNMSPEDSSIYLCGSGQDYGYTFGSGTRLTVV.

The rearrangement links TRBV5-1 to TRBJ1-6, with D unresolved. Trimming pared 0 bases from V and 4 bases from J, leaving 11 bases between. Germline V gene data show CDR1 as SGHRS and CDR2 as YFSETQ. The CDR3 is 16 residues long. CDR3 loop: CASSLETLAYNSPLHF. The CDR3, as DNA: TGCGCCAGCAGCTTGGAGACGTTGGCTTATAATTCACCCCTCCACTTT.

The CDR3 DNA reads TGTGCCAGCAGTAGACCCGGCAACACCGGGGAGCTGTTTTTT. As protein: CASSRPGNTGELFF. V and J are TRBV25-1 and TRBJ2-2; D is unresolved. The ends were cut back, 5 bases at V and 2 bases at J, with 9 bases in the middle. Germline assignment: CDR1 MGHDK and CDR2 SYGVNS. The CDR3 totals 14 residues.

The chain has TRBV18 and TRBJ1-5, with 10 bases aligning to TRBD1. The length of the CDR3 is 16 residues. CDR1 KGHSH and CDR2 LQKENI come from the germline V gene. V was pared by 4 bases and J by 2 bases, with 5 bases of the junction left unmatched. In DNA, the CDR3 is TGTGCCAGCTCACTAGCCGGGACAGGGGGCAATCAGCCCCAGCATTTT. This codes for CASSLAGTGGNQPQHF.

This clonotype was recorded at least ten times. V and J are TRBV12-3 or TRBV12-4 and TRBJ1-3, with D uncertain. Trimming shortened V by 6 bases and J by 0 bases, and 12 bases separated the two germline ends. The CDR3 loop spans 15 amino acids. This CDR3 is CASSPDRVSGNTIYF. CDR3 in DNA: TGTGCCAGCAGCCCCGACCGGGTCTCTGGAAACACCATATATTTT.

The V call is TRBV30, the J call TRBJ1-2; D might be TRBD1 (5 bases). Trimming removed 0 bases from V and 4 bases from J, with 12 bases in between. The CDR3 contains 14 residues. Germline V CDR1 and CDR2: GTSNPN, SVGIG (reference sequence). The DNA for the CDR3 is TGTGCCTGGAGTGTCCAGGGTGGTTCCTATGGCTACACCTTC. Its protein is CAWSVQGGSYGYTF.

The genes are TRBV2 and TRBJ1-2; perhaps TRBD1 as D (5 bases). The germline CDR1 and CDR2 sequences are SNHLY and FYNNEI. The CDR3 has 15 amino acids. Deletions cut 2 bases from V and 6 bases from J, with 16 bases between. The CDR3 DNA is TGTGCCAGCAGTGAAATAGGGACGGGAAGAAATGGCTACACCTTC. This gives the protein CASSEIGTGRNGYTF. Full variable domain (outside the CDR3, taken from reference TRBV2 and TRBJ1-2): EPEVTQTPSHQVTQMGQEVILRCVPISNHLYFYWYRQILGQKVEFLVSFYNNEISEKSEIFDDQFSVERPDGSNFTLKIRSTKLEDSAMYFCASSEIGTGRNGYTFGSGTRLTVV.

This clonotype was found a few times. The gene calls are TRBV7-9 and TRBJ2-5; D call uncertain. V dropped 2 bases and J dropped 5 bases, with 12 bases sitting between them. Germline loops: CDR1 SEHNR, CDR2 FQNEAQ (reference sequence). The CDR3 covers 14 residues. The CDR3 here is CASSLTGNTETQYF. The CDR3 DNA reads TGTGCCAGCAGCTTAACTGGGAATACGGAGACCCAGTACTTC.

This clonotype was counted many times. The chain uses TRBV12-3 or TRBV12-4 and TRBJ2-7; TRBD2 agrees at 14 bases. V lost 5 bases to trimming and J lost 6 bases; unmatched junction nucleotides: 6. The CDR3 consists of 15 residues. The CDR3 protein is CASSRGLAGVGEQYF. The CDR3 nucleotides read TGTGCCAGCAGTCGGGGACTAGCGGGAGTCGGCGAGCAGTACTTC.

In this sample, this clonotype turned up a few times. The CDR3 bases are TGTGCCAGCAGCCTGAATACCCGGGCTTTCTTT. This gives the protein CASSLNTRAFF. The V and J genes are TRBV11-2 and TRBJ1-1; unclear D gene. Germline loops: CDR1 SGHAT, CDR2 FQNNGV. The V end lost 5 bases, the J end lost 11 bases, and 12 bases lay between the germline ends. The CDR3 is made up of 11 amino acids.

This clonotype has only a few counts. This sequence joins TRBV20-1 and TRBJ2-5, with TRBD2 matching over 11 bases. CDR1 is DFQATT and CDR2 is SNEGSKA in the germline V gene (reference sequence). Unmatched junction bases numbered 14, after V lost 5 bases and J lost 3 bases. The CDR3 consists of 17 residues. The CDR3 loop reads CSAPTSGGRLRKETQYF. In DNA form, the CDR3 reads TGCAGTGCTCCAACTAGCGGGGGCCGCCTCCGCAAAGAGACCCAGTACTTC.

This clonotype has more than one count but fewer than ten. In nucleotides, the CDR3 is TGTGCCACCAGCAGAGAAGGTTTGCTTGCGGGAGTCTACAATGAGCAGTTCTTC. Translating it yields CATSREGLLAGVYNEQFF. The chain has TRBV15 and TRBJ2-1; TRBD2 agrees at 7 bases. Germline CDR1 LNHNV, CDR2 YYDKDF (reference sequence). The CDR3 covers 18 residues. V shed 0 bases, J shed 3 bases, and the junction held 11 bases outside the gene matches.

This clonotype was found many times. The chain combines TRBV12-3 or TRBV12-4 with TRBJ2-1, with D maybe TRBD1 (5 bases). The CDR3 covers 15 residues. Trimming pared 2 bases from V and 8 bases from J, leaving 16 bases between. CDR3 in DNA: TGTGCCAGCAGTTTAAGCTCAGGGCCCGTCGATGAGCAGTTCTTC. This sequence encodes CASSLSSGPVDEQFF.

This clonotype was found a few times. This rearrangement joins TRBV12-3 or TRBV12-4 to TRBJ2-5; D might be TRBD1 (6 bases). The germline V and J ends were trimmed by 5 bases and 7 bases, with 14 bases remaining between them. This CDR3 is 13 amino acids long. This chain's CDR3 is CASSVQGTGTQYF. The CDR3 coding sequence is TGTGCCAGCAGTGTACAGGGCACTGGGACCCAGTACTTC.

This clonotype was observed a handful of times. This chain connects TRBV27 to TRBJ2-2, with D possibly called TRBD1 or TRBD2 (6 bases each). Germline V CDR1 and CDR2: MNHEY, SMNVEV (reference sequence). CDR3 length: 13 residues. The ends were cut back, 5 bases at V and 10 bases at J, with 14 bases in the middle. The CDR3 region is CASSTYREEELFF. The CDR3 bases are TGTGCCAGCAGTACCTACAGGGAGGAGGAGCTGTTTTTT.

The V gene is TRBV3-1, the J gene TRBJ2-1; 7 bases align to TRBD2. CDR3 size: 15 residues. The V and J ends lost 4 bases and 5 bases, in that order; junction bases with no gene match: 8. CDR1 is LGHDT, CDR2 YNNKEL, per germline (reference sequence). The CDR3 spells CASSPRGGSHNEQFF. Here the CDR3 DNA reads TGTGCCAGCAGCCCGAGGGGCGGGAGCCACAATGAGCAGTTCTTC.

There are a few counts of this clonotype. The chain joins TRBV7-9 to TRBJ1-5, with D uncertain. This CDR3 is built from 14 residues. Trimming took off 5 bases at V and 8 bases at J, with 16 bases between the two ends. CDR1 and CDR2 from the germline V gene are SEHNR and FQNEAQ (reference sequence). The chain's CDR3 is CASSPGREVEPQHF. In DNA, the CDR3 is TGTGCCAGCAGCCCTGGTAGAGAAGTGGAGCCCCAGCATTTT.

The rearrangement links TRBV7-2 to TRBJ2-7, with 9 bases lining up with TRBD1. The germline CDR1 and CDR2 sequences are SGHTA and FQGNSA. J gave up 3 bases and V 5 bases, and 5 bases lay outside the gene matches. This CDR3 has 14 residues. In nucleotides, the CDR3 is TGTGCCAGCAGCCAAACAGGGGGCCACTACGAGCAGTACTTC. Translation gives CASSQTGGHYEQYF.

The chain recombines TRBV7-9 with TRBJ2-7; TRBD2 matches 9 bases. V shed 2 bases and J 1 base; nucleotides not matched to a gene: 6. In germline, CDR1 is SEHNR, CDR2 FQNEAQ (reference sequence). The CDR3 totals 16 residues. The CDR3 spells CASSLLTSGRSYEQYF. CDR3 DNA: TGTGCCAGCAGCTTACTTACTAGCGGGCGGTCCTACGAGCAGTACTTC.

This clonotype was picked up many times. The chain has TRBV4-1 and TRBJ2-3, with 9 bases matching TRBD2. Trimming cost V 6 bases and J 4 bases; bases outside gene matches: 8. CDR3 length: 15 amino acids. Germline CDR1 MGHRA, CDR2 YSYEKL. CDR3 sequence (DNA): TGCGCCAGCAGACAATCTAGCGGGATGGCAGATACGCAGTATTTT. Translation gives CASRQSSGMADTQYF.